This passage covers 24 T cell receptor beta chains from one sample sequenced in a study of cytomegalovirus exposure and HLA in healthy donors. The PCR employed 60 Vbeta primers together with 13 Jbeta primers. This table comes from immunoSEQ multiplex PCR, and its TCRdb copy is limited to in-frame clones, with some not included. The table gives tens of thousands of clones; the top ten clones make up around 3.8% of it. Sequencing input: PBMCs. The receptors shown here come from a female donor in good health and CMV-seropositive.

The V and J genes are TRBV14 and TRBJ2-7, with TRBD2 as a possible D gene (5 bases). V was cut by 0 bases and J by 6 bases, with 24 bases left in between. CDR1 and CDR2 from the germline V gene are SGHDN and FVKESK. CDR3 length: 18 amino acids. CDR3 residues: CASSQDSSYWGIAGEQYF. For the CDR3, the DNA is TGTGCCAGCAGCCAAGATTCGAGTTATTGGGGAATCGCGGGCGAGCAGTACTTC.

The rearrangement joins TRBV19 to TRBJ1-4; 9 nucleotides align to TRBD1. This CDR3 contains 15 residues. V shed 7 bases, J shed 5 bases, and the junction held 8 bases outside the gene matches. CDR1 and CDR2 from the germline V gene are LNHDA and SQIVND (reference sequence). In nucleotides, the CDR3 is TGTGCCAGTAAATACAGGGGGCGCGTAAATGAAAAACTGTTTTTT. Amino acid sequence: CASKYRGRVNEKLFF.

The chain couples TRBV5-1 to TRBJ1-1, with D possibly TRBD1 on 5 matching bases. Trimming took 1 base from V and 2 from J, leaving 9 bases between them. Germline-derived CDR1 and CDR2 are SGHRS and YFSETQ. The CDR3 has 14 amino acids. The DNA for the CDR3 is TGCGCCAGCAGCTTGCAGGGTTACAACACTGAAGCTTTCTTT. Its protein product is CASSLQGYNTEAFF.

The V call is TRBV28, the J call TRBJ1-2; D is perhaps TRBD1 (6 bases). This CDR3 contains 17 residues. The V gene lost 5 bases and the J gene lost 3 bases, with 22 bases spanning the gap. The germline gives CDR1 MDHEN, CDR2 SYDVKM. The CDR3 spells CASSGWGKTGRDYGYTF. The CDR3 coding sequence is TGTGCCAGCAGTGGGTGGGGGAAGACAGGTCGGGACTATGGCTACACCTTC.

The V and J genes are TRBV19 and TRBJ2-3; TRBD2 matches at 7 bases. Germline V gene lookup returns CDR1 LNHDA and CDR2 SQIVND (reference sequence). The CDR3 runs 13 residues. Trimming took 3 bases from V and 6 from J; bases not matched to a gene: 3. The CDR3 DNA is TGTGCCAGTAGTATTCTCGGGGGGGATACGCAGTATTTT. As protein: CASSILGGDTQYF. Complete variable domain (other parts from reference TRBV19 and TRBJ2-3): DGGITQSPKYLFRKEGQNVTLSCEQNLNHDAMYWYRQDPGQGLRLIYYSQIVNDFQKGDIAEGYSVSREKKESFPLTVTSAQKNPTAFYLCASSILGGDTQYFGPGTRLTVL.

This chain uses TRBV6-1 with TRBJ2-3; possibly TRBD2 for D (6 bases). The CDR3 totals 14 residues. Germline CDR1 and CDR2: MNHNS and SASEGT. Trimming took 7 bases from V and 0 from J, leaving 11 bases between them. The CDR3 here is CASMEGTSTDTQYF. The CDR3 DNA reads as TGTGCCAGCATGGAGGGGACTAGCACAGATACGCAGTATTTT.

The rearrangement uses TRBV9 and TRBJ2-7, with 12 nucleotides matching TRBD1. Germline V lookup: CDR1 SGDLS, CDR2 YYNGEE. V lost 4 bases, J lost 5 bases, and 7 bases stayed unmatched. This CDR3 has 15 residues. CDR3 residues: CASSTQGQGANEQYF. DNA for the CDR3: TGTGCCAGCAGCACCCAGGGACAGGGGGCCAACGAGCAGTACTTC. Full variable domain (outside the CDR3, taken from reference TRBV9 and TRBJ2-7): DSGVTQTPKHLITATGQRVTLRCSPRSGDLSVYWYQQSLDQGLQFLIQYYNGEERAKGNILERFSAQQFPDLHSELNLSSLELGDSALYFCASSTQGQGANEQYFGPGTRLTVT.

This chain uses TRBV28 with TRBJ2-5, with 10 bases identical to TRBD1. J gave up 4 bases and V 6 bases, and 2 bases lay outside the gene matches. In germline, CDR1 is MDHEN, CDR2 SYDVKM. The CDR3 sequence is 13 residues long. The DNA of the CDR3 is TGTGCCAGCAGGCGGGACAGGGGAGAGACCCAGTACTTC. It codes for CASRRDRGETQYF.

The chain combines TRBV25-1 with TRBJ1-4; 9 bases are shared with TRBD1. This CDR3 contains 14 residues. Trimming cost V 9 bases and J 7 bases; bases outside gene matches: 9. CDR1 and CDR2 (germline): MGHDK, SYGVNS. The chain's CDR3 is CASSRTGVIEKLFF. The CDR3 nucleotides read TGTGCCAGTTCTCGGACAGGGGTTATTGAAAAACTGTTTTTT. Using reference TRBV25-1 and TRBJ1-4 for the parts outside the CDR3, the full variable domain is EADIYQTPRYLVIGTGKKITLECSQTMGHDKMYWYQQDPGMELHLIHYSYGVNSTEKGDLSSESTVSRIRTEHFPLTLESARPSHTSQYLCASSRTGVIEKLFFGSGTQLSVL.

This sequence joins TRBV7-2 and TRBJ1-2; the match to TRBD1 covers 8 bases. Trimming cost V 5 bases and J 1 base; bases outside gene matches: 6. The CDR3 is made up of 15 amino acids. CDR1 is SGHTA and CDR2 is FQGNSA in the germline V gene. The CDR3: CASSIGQGNNYGYTF. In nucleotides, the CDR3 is TGTGCCAGCAGCATAGGACAGGGAAATAACTATGGCTACACCTTC.

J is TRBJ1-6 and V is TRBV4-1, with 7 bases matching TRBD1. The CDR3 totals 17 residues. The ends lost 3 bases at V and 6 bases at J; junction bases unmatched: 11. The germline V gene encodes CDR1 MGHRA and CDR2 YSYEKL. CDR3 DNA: TGCGCCAGCAGCCAGAGCCAGAGGGACAGACGTAATTCACCCCTCCACTTT. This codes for CASSQSQRDRRNSPLHF.

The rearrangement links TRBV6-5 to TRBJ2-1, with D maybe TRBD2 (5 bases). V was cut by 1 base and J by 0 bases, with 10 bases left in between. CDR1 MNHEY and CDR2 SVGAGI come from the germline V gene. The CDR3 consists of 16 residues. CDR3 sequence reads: CASSYFGVSSYNEQFF. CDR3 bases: TGTGCCAGCAGTTACTTCGGGGTCAGCTCCTACAATGAGCAGTTCTTC.

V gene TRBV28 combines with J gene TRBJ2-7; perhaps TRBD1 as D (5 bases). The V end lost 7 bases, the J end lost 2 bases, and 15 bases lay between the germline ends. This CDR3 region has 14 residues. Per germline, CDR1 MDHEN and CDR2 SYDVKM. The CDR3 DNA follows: TGTGCCAGCACCCTTCAAGGGGCCCCCTACGAGCAGTACTTC. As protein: CASTLQGAPYEQYF.

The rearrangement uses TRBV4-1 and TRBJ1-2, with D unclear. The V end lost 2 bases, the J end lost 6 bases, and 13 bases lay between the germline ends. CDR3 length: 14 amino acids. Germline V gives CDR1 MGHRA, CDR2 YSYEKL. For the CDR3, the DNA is TGCGCCAGCAGCCAACGGGGTGATGCCGATGGCTACACCTTC. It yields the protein CASSQRGDADGYTF.

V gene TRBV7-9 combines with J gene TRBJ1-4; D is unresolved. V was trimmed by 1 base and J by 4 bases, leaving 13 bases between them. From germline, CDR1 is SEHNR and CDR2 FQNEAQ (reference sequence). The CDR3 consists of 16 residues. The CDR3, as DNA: TGTGCCAGCAGCTTAGAAAGAGGAGTAGGTAATGAAAAACTGTTTTTT. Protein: CASSLERGVGNEKLFF.

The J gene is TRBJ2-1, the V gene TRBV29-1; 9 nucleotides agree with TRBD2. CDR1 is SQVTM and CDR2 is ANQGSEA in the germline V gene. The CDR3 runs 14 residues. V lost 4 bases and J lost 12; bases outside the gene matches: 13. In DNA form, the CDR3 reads TGCAGCGTTGCCGGGACTAGCTTAGGGATGGGGCAGTTCTTC. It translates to CSVAGTSLGMGQFF.

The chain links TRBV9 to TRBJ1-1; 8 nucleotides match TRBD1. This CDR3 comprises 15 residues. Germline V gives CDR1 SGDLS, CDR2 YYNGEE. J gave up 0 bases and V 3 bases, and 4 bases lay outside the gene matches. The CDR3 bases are TGTGCCAGCAGCGAGGACAGGGTCATGAACACTGAAGCTTTCTTT. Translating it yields CASSEDRVMNTEAFF.

CDR3 amino acids: CASSPIAGGIHNEQFF. The CDR3 coding sequence is TGTGCCAGCTCACCGATAGCGGGAGGAATCCACAATGAGCAGTTCTTC. This chain links TRBV18 with TRBJ2-1; 10 positions match TRBD2. The CDR3 consists of 16 residues. V shed 3 bases and J 5 bases; nucleotides not matched to a gene: 7. In germline, CDR1 is KGHSH, CDR2 LQKENI.

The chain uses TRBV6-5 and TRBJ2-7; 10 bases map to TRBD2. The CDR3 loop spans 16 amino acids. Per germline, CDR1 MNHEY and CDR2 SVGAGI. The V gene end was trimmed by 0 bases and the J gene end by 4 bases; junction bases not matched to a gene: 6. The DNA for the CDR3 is TGTGCCAGCAGTTACTCGAAGTCTAGCGGGGGTTACGAGCAGTACTTC. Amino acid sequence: CASSYSKSSGGYEQYF.

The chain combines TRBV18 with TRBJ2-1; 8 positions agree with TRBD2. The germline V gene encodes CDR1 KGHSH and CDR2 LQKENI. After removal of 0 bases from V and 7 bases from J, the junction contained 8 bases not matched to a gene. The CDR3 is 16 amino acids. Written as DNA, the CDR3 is TGTGCCAGCTCACCACCATCGGGGGGGGCAGCTAATGAGCAGTTCTTC. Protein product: CASSPPSGGAANEQFF.

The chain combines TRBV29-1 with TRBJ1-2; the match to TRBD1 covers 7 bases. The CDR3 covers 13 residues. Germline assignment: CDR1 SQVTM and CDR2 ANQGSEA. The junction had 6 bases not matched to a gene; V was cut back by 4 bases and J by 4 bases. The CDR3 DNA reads TGCAGCGTTGGACAACAGGGGACCTATGGCTACACCTTC. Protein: CSVGQQGTYGYTF. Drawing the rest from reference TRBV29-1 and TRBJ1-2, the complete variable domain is SAVISQKPSRDICQRGTSLTIQCQVDSQVTMMFWYRQQPGQSLTLIATANQGSEATYESGFVIDKFPISRPNLTFSTLTVSNMSPEDSSIYLCSVGQQGTYGYTFGSGTRLTVV.

This chain's CDR3 is CASSESRGYDQPQHF. For the CDR3, the DNA is TGTGCCAGCAGTGAATCTCGGGGTTACGATCAGCCCCAGCATTTT. The chain carries TRBV6-1 and TRBJ1-5; D gene unclear. The CDR3 is made up of 15 amino acids. Germline values: CDR1 MNHNS, CDR2 SASEGT. V lost 2 bases, J lost 5 bases, and 13 bases lay in between.

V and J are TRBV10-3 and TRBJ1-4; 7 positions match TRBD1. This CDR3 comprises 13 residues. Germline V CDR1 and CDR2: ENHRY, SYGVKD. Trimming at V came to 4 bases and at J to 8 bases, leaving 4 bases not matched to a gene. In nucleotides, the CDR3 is TGTGCCATCAGTGCTGAGACAGGGGAAAAACTGTTTTTT. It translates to CAISAETGEKLFF.

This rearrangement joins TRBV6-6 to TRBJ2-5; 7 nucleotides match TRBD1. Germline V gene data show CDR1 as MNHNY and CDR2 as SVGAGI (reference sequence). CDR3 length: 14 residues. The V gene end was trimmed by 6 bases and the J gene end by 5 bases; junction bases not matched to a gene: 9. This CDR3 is CASREGGQGETQYF. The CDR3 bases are TGTGCCAGCAGGGAAGGGGGCCAGGGGGAGACCCAGTACTTC.